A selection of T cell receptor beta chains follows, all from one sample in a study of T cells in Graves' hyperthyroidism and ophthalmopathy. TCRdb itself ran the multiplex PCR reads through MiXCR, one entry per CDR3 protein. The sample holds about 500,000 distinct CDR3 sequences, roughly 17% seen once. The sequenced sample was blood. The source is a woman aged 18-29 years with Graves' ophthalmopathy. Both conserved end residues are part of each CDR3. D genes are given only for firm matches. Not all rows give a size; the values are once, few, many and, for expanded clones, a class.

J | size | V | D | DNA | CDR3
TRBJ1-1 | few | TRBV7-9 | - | TGTGCCAGCAGCTTAGATTGGGGGCGGGAAACTGAAGCTTTCTTT | CASSLDWGRETEAFF
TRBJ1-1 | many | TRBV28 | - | TGTGCCAGCACCTCCGACCCTCGGGGAGAGGGAGCTTTCTTT | CASTSDPRGEGAFF
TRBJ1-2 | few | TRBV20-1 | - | TGCAGTGCCCCAAAATCCCCCAGGGCTAACTATGGCTACACCTTC | CSAPKSPRANYGYTF
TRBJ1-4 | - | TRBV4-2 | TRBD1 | TGTGCCAGCAGCGGAGACGACAGGGGTTACGAAAAACTGTTTTTT | CASSGDDRGYEKLFF
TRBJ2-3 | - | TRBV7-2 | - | TGTGCCAGCAGCTTCTCGAGCGTCGAAGGAGATACGCAGTATTTT | CASSFSSVEGDTQYF
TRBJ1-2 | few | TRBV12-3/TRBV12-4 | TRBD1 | TGTGCCAGCAGTTTGGGTCAGGGGGCCCTCTATGGCTACACCTTC | CASSLGQGALYGYTF
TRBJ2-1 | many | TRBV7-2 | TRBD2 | TGTGCCAGCATGCCCCTGGGACTAGCGGGAGACAATGAGCAGTTCTTC | CASMPLGLAGDNEQFF
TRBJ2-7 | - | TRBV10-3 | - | TGTGCCATCAGTGATCAGGGGAGCTTCTACGAGCAGTACTTC | CAISDQGSFYEQYF
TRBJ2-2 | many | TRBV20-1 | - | TGCAGTGCAAGGGAATTCGCGAACACCGGGGAGCTGTTTTTT | CSAREFANTGELFF
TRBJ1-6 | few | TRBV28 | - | TGTGCCAGCAGCACCAGAGCCCAAGTAATAGATTCACCCCTCCACTTT | CASSTRAQVIDSPLHF
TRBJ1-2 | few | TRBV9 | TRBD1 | TGTGCCAGCAACACCGGGACAGGGGGCAACTATGGCTACACCTTC | CASNTGTGGNYGYTF
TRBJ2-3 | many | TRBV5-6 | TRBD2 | TGTGCCAGCAGCTTGGCCCTAGCGGGAGAGGTAGATACGCAGTATTTT | CASSLALAGEVDTQYF
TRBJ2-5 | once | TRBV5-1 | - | TGCGCCAGCAGCTTGGTGGTTGGCACCCAAGAGACCCAGTACTTC | CASSLVVGTQETQYF
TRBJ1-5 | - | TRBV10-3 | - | TGTGCCATCAGTGATCCGGGGAATCAGCCCCAGCATTTT | CAISDPGNQPQHF
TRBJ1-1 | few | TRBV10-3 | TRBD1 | TGTGCCACCACACCTGGGACAGTCACTGAAGCTTTCTTT | CATTPGTVTEAFF
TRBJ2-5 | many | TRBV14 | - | TGTGCCAGCAGCGGTGGGGGGGCGCATAGTTTGGAGACCCAGTACTTC | CASSGGGAHSLETQYF
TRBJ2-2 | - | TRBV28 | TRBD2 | TGTGCCAGCAGTACTAGCGGGAGATCGAACACCGGGGAGCTGTTTTTT | CASSTSGRSNTGELFF
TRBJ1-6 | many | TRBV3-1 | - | TGTGCCAGCAGCCCTACATACGTCGGGAGTGACTCCTATAATTCACCCCTCCACTTT | CASSPTYVGSDSYNSPLHF
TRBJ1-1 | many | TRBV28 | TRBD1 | TGTGCCAGCAGGCCTTCCTACAGGGGAGATCTGAGAGCTTTCTTT | CASRPSYRGDLRAFF
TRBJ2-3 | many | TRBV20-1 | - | TGCAGTGCTTCCGAAGTTAGGGGGACTAGCACAGATACGCAGTATTTT | CSASEVRGTSTDTQYF
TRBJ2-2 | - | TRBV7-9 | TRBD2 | TGTGCCAGCAGCATCCTAGCGGAAAACACCGGGGAGCTGTTTTTT | CASSILAENTGELFF
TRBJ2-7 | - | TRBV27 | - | TGTGCCAGCAGTTTTGGGCTAGCTTCCGAGCAGTACTTC | CASSFGLASEQYF
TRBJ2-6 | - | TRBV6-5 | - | TGTGCCAGCAGTTACTCCAGGGCTGGGGCCAACGTCCTGACTTTC | CASSYSRAGANVLTF
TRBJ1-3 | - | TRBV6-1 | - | TGTGCCAGCAATGGGGGGTCGGGAAACACCATATATTTT | CASNGGSGNTIYF
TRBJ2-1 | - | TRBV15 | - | TGTGCCACCAGCAGGGGGGTTACAGGGATCGGTTCCCATGAGCAGTTCTTC | CATSRGVTGIGSHEQFF
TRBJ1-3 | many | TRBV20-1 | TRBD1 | TGCAGTGCTAGAGAATACGGGACAGGGGACGGAAACACCATATATTTT | CSAREYGTGDGNTIYF
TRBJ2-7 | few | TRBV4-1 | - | TGCGCCAGCAGCCAAGCCCCGGCCCCCGGTACGTGGGAGCAGTACTTC | CASSQAPAPGTWEQYF
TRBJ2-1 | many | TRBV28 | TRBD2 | TGTGCCAGCAGTTTACTAGCGGGGGACTACAATGAGCAGTTCTTC | CASSLLAGDYNEQFF
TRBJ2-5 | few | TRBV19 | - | TGTGCCAGTAGTATTGCCCTCGGGGAGACCCAGTACTTC | CASSIALGETQYF
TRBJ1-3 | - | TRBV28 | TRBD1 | TGTGCCAGCAGGAAGGACAGGACCTCTGGAAACACCATATATTTT | CASRKDRTSGNTIYF
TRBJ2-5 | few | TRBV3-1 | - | TGTGCCAGCAGCCAAGGTCGCGGTGAGAGGGAGACCCAGTACTTC | CASSQGRGERETQYF
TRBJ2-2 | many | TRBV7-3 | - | TGTGCCAGCAGCAAAAAGGTGAACACCGGGGAGCTGTTTTTT | CASSKKVNTGELFF
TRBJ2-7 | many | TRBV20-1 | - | TGCAGTGCTAGTAACTACGAGCAGTACTTC | CSASNYEQYF
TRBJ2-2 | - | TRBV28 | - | TGTGCCAGCAATGGGAGGGGGTACACCGGGGAGCTGTTTTTT | CASNGRGYTGELFF
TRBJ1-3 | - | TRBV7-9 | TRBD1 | TGTGCCAGCAGCTTAGCGCGGGGACAGGGGATAGTCGACACCATATATTTT | CASSLARGQGIVDTIYF
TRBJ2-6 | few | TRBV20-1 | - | TGCAGTGCGGCGGGTATTATGGTCTCTGGGGCCAACGTCCTGACTTTC | CSAAGIMVSGANVLTF
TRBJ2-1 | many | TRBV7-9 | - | TGTGCCAGCAGCGCCCGGGACTACAATGAGCAGTTCTTC | CASSARDYNEQFF
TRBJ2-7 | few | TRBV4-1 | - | TGCGCCAGCAGCCAAGAAAAAAGGGGCCCCCTCGGAGGGTACGAGCAGTACTTC | CASSQEKRGPLGGYEQYF
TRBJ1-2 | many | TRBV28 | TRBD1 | TGTGCCAGCAGCCTCGGACAGGTCGGCTACACCTTC | CASSLGQVGYTF
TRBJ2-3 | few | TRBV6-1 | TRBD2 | TGTGCCAGCAGTGAAGTCAGCGCGGCGGGGGGGCCGGATACGCAGTATTTT | CASSEVSAAGGPDTQYF